This T cell receptor beta chain was retrieved from a study of blood T cell repertoires in COVID-19. The overall study: Samples of COVID-19 (acute and convalescent) were obtained from the United States, Italy and Spain. Sample material is recorded as cDNA or gDNA derived from T cells, B-cell-depleted T cells, or PBMCs.

Per the original methods: Estimation of nucleated cell counts relied on the amplification of reference gene primers. Using immunoSEQ multiplex PCR, the repertoire was profiled, and TCRdb retains in-frame clones only, with some absent. V and J calls and clone size follow that table, whereas D and trimming were derived from the DNA. In the table there are 100,000 to 150,000 clones, 60% to 75% of which are singletons. The junction had 8 bases not matched to a gene; V was cut back by 3 bases and J by 2 bases. Germline V gives CDR1 SGHNT, CDR2 YYREEE (reference sequence). The CDR3 is 16 amino acids. The table lists this clone with a few counts.

This clonotype originated in a woman in her seventies with acute or convalescent COVID-19. The sample was peripheral blood. This chain links TRBV5-4 with TRBJ2-3; 8 nucleotides match TRBD1. The CDR3 DNA is TGTGCCAGCAGCTCCTACGGGACAGGAGACACAGATACGCAGTATTTT. It translates to CASSSYGTGDTDTQYF.